The entry that follows covers one TCR beta chain sequence. The entry originates in a study of blood T cell repertoires in COVID-19. Study summary: T cells, B-cell-depleted T cells, or PBMCs supplied cDNA or gDNA.

Profiled with immunoSEQ multiplex PCR; TCRdb holds only in-frame clones, not every one. The sample has approximately 150,000 clones, around 83% seen once. The V end was cut by 0 bases, the J end by 3 bases, with 12 bases between. This CDR3 comprises 15 residues. Looked up from germline, CDR1 is SGHRS and CDR2 is YFSETQ. This clonotype was sampled from a man in his forties or fifties who had recovered from COVID-19. The material sequenced was PBMCs or T cells enriched from blood (not recorded which). V gene TRBV5-1 combines with J gene TRBJ1-2; TRBD1 might be the D (5 bases). CDR3: CASSLDAGQHYGYTF. The CDR3 DNA follows: TGCGCCAGCAGCTTGGATGCAGGACAACACTATGGCTACACCTTC.